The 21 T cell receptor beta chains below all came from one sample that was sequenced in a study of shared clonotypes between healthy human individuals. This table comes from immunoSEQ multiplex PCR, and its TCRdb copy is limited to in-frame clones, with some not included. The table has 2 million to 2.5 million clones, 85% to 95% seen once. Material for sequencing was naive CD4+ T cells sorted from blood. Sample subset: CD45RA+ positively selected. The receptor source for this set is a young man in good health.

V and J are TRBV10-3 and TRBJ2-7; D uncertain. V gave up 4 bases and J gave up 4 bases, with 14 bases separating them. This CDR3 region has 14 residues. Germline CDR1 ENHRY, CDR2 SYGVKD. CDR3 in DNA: TGTGCCATCAGTGGGAGTACGAGTTCGTACGAGCAGTACTTC. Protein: CAISGSTSSYEQYF.

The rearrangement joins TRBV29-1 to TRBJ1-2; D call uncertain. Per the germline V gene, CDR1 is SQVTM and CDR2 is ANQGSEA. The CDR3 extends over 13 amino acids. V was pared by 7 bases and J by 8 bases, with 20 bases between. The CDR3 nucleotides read TGCAGCGCTGAGATACACGGACGTGGGGGCTACACCTTC. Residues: CSAEIHGRGGYTF.

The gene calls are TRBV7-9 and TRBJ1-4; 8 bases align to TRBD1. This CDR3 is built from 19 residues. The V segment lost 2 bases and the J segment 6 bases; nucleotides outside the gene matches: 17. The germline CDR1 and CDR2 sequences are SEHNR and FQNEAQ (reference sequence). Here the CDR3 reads CASSLFKGLTQTGDEKLFF. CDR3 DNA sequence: TGTGCCAGCAGCTTATTCAAAGGTCTTACCCAGACAGGGGATGAAAAACTGTTTTTT.

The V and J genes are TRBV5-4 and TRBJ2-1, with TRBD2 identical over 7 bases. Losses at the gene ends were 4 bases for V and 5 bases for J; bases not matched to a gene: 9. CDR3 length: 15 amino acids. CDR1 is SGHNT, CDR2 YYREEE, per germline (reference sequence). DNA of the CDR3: TGTGCCAGCAGCATAGGGACTAAATCAAACAATGAGCAGTTCTTC. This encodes CASSIGTKSNNEQFF.

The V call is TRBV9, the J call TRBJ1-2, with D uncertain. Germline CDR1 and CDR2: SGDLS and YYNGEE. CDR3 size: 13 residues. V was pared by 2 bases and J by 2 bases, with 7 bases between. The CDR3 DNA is TGTGCCAGCAGCGTGCAGAAAAACTATGGCTACACCTTC. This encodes CASSVQKNYGYTF.

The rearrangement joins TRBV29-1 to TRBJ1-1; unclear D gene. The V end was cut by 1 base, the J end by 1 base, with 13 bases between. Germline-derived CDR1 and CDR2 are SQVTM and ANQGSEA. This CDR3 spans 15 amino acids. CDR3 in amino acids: CSVEGVGSKNTEAFF. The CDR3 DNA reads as TGCAGCGTTGAAGGAGTCGGCAGTAAGAACACTGAAGCTTTCTTT.

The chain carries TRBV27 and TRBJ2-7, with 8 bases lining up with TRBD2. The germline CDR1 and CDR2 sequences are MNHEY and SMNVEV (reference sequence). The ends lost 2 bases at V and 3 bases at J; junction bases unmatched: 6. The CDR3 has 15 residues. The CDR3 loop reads CASSLVSGGLYEQYF. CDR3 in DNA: TGTGCCAGCAGTTTAGTGAGCGGGGGACTCTACGAGCAGTACTTC.

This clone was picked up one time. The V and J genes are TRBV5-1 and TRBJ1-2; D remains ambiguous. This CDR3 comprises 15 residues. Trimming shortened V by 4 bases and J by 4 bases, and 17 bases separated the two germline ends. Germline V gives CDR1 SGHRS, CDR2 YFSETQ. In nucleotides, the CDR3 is TGCGCCAGCAGCGCGCCCGGGTCCCGAGGCTATGGCTACACCTTC. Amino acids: CASSAPGSRGYGYTF.

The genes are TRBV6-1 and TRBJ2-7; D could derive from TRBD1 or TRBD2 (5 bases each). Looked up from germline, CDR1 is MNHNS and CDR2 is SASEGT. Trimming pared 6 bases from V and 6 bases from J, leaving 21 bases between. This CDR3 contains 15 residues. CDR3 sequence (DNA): TGTGCCAGCAGGGACCGGGGCCTGATGAGGGGCGAGCAGTACTTC. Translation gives CASRDRGLMRGEQYF.

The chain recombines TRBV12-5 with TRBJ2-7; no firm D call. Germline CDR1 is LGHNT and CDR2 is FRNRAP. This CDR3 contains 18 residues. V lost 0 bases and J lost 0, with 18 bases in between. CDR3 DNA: TGTGCTAGTGGTTTGGTACTTATTCGTGACTCTTCCTCCTACGAGCAGTACTTC. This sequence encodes CASGLVLIRDSSSYEQYF. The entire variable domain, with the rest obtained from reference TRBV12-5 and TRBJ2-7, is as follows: DARVTQTPRHKVTEMGQEVTMRCQPILGHNTVFWYRQTMMQGLELLAYFRNRAPLDDSGMPKDRFSAEMPDATLATLKIQPSEPRDSAVYFCASGLVLIRDSSSYEQYFGPGTRLTVT.

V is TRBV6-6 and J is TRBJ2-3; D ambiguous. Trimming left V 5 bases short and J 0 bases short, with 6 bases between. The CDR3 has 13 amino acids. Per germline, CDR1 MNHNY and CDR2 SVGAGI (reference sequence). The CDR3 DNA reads TGTGCCAGCAGTACGGGCAGCACAGATACGCAGTATTTT. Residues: CASSTGSTDTQYF.

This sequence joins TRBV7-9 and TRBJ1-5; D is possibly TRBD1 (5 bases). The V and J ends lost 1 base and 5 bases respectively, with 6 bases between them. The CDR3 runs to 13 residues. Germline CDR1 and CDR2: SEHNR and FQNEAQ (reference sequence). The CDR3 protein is CASSLEGYQPQHF. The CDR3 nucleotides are TGTGCCAGCAGCTTAGAGGGGTATCAGCCCCAGCATTTT.

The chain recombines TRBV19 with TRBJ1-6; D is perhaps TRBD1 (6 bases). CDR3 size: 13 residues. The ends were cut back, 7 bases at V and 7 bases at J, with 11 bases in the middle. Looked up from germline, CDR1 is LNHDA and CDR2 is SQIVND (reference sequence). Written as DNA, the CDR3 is TGTGCCAGTAAGGACAGCCCAAATTCACCCCTCCACTTT. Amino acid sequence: CASKDSPNSPLHF.

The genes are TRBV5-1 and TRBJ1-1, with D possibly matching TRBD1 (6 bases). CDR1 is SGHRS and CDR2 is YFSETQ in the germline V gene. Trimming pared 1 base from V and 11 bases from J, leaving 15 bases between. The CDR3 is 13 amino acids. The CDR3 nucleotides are TGCGCCAGCAGCTTGAGCTGGGGGCGGGAGGCTTTCTTT. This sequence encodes CASSLSWGREAFF.

CDR3 region: CASSQESGASYYNEQFF. The CDR3 nucleotides are TGTGCCAGCAGCCAAGAATCTGGGGCTAGCTACTACAATGAGCAGTTCTTC. The chain is built from TRBV4-2 and TRBJ2-1; the D call may be TRBD1 or TRBD2 (5 bases each). The CDR3 sequence is 17 residues long. Trimming pared 0 bases from V and 3 bases from J, leaving 15 bases between. Per germline, CDR1 LGHNA and CDR2 YNFKEQ.

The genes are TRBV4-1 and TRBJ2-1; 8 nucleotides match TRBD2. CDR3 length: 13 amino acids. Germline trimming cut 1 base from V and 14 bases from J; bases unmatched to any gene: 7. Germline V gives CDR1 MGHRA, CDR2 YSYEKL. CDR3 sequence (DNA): TGCGCCAGCAGCCAAGGGGGTCCGGGAGGGGAGTTCTTC. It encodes CASSQGGPGGEFF.

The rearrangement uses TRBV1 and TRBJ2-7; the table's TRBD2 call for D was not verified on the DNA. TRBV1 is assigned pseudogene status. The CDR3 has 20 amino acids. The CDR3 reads CTSSQEGRDSGRAGLRWQYF. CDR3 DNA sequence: TGCACCAGCAGCCAAGAAGGCAGGGATAGCGGGAGGGCCGGTCTACGATGGCAGTACTTC.

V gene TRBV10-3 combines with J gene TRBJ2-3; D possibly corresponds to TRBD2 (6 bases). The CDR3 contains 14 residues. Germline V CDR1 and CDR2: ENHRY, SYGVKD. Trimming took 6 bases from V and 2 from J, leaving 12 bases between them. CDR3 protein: CAIRRGALTDTQYF. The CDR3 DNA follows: TGTGCCATCAGACGCGGGGCTCTCACAGATACGCAGTATTTT.

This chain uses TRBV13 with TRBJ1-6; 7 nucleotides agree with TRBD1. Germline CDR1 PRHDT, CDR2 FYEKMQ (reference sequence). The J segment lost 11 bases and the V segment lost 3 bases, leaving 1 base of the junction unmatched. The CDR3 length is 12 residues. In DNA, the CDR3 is TGTGCCAGCAGCTTGACAGGGCCACCCCTCCACTTT. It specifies CASSLTGPPLHF.

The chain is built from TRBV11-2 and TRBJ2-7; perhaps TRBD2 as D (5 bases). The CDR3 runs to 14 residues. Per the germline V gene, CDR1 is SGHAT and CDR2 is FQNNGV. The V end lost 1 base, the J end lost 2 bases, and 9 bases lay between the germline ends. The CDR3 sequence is CASSLGSVTYEQYF. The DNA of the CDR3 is TGTGCCAGCAGCTTAGGTAGCGTAACCTACGAGCAGTACTTC.

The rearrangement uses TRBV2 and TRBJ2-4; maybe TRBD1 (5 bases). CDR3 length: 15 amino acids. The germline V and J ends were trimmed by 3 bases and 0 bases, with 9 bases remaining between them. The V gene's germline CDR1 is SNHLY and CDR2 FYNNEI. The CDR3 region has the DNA TGTGCCAGCAGTGAGGTACAGGTAGCCAAAAACATTCAGTACTTC. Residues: CASSEVQVAKNIQYF.